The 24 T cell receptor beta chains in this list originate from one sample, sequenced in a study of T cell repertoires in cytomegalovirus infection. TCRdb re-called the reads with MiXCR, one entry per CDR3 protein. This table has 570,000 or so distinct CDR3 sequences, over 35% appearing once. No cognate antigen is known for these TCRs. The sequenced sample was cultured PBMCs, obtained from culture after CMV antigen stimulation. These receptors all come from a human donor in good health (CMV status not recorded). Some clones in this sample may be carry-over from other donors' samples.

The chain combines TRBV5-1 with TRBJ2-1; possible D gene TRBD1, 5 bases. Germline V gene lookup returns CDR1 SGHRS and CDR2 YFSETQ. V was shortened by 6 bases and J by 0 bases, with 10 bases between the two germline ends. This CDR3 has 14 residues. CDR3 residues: CASKGISSYNEQFF. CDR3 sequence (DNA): TGCGCCAGCAAGGGGATCAGCTCCTACAATGAGCAGTTCTTC.

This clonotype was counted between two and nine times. CDR3 region: CATHGSTGELFF. DNA for the CDR3: TGTGCCACCCACGGGAGTACCGGGGAGCTGTTTTTT. The rearrangement joins TRBV6-1 to TRBJ2-2; D possibly corresponds to TRBD2 (6 bases). CDR1 and CDR2 (germline): MNHNS, SASEGT. CDR3 length: 12 residues. Trimming pared 10 bases from V and 5 bases from J, leaving 11 bases between.

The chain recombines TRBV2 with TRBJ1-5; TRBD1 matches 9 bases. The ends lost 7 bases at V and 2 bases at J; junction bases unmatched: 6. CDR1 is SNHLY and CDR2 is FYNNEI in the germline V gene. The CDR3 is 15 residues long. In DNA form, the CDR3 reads TGTGCCAGCATTGGGGACAGGGTAGGCAATCAGCCCCAGCATTTT. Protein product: CASIGDRVGNQPQHF.

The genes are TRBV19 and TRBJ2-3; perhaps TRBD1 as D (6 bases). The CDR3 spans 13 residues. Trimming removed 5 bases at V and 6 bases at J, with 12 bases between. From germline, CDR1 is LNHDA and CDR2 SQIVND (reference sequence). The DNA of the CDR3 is TGTGCCAGTAGTCCCATAGGGGGTGATACGCAGTATTTT. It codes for CASSPIGGDTQYF.

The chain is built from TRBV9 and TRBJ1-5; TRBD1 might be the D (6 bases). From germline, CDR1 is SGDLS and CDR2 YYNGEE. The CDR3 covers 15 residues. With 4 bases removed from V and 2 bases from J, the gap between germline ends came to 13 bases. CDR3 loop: CASSRGGAGNQPQHF. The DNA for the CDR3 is TGTGCCAGCAGCCGTGGGGGGGCAGGCAATCAGCCCCAGCATTTT.

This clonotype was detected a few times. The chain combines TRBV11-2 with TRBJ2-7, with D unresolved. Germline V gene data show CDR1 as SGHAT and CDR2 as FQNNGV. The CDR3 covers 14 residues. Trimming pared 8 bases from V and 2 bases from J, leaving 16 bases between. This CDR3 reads CASSQTPQTYEQYF. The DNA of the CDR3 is TGTGCCAGCTCCCAAACCCCACAGACCTACGAGCAGTACTTC. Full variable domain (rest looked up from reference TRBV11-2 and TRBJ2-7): EAGVAQSPRYKIIEKRQSVAFWCNPISGHATLYWYQQILGQGPKLLIQFQNNGVVDDSQLPKDRFSAERLKGVDSTLKIQPAKLEDSAVYLCASSQTPQTYEQYFGPGTRLTVT.

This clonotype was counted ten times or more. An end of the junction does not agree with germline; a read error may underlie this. Written as DNA, the CDR3 is TGTGCCAGCAGTTTAGCGGTTCAGGATACGCAGTATTTT. Translating gives CASSLAVQDTQYF. V gene TRBV7-2 combines with J gene TRBJ2-3; perhaps TRBD2 as D (6 bases). Germline V gene data show CDR1 as SGHTA and CDR2 as FQGNSA. The CDR3 sequence is 13 residues long.

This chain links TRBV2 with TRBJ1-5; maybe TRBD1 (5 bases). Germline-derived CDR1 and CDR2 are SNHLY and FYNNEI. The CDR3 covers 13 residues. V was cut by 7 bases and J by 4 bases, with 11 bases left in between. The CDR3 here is CASNRDQNQPQHF. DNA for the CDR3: TGTGCCAGCAACCGGGACCAAAATCAGCCCCAGCATTTT.

CDR3 region: CASSTPQANTGELFF. The CDR3 DNA is TGTGCCAGCAGCACCCCCCAGGCGAACACCGGGGAGCTGTTTTTT. The rearrangement joins TRBV7-8 to TRBJ2-2; D gene ambiguous. V was pared by 5 bases and J by 0 bases, with 10 bases between. In germline, CDR1 is SGHVS, CDR2 FQNEAQ. The CDR3 is 15 residues long.

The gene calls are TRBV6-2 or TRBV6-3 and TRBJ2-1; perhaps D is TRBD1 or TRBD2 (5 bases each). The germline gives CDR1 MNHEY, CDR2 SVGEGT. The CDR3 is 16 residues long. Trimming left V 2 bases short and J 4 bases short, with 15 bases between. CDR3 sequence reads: CASSYGGGGTYNEQFF. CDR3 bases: TGTGCCAGCAGTTACGGGGGTGGAGGAACTTACAATGAGCAGTTCTTC.

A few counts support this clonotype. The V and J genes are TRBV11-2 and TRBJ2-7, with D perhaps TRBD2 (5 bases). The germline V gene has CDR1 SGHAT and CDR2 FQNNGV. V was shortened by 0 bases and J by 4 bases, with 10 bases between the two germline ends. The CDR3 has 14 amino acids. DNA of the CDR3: TGTGCCAGCAGCTTAGATCTCCGCGGGTACGAGCAGTACTTC. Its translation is CASSLDLRGYEQYF.

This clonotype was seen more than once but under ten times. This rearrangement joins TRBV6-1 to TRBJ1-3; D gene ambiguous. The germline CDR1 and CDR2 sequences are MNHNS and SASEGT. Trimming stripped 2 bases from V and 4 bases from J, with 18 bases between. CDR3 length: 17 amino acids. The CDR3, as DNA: TGTGCCAGCAGTGAAACGAACAGCGCCCACGGAGGAAACACCATATATTTT. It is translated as CASSETNSAHGGNTIYF.

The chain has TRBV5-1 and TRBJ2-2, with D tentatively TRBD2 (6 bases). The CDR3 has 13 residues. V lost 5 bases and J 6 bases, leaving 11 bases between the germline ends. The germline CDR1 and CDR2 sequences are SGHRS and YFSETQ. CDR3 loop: CASSMGGPGELFF. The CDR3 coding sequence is TGCGCCAGCAGTATGGGGGGACCCGGGGAGCTGTTTTTT.

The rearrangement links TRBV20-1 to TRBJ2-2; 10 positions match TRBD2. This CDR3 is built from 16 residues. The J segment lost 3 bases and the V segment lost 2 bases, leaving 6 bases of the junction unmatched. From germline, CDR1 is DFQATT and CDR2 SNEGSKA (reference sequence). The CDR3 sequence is CSARSSGRGDTGELFF. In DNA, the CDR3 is TGCAGTGCTAGATCTAGCGGGAGAGGAGACACCGGGGAGCTGTTTTTT.

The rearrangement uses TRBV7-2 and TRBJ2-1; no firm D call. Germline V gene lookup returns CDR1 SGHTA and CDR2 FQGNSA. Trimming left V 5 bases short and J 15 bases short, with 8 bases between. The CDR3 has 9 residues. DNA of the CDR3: TGTGCCAGCAGCCCGCCGCTGTTCTTC. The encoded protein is CASSPPLFF.

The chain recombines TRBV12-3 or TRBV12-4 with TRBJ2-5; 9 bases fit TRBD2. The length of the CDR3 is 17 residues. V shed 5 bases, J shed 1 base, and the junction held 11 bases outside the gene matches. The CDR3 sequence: CASSPPFSGGLQETQYF. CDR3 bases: TGTGCCAGCAGTCCCCCATTTAGCGGGGGCCTCCAAGAGACCCAGTACTTC.

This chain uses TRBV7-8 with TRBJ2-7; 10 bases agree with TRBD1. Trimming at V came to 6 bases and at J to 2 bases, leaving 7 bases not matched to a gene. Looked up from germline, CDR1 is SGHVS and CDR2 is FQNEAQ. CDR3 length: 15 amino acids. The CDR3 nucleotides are TGTGCCAGCAGTCCGACAGGGGGCGCGCCCTACGAGCAGTACTTC. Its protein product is CASSPTGGAPYEQYF.

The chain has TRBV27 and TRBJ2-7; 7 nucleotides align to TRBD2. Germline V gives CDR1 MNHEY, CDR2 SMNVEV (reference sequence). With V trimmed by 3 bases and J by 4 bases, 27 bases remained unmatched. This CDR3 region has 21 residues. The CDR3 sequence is CASSFFLRRRPGAGLRYEQYF. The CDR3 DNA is TGTGCCAGCAGTTTTTTTCTCCGCCGGAGACCCGGAGCGGGGCTAAGGTACGAGCAGTACTTC.

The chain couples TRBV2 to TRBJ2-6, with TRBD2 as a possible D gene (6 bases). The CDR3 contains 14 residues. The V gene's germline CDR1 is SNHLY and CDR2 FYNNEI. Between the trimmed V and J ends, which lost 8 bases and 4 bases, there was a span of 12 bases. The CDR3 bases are TGTGCCAGCGGAGGGGTTCGCGGGGCCAACGTCCTGACTTTC. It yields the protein CASGGVRGANVLTF.

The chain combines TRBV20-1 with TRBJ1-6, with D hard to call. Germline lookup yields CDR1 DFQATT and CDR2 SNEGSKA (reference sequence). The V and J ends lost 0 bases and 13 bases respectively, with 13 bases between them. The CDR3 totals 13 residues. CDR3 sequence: CSARDPLTWPLHF. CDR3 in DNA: TGCAGTGCTAGAGATCCTTTGACATGGCCCCTCCACTTT.

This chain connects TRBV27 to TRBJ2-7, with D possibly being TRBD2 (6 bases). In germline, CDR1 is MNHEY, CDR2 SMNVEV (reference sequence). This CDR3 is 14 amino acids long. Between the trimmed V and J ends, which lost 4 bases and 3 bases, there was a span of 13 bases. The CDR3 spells CASSWGDGDYEQYF. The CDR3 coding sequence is TGTGCCAGCAGTTGGGGGGACGGGGACTACGAGCAGTACTTC.

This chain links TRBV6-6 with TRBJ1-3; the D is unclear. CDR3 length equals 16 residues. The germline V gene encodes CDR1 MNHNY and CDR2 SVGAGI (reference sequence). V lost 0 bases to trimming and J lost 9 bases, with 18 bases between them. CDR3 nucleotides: TGTGCCAGCAGTTACTCGAGAACAGCGGTTGACTCCACCATATATTTT. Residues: CASSYSRTAVDSTIYF.

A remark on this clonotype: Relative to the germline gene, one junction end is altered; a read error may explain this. CDR3 in amino acids: CASSFSGQAQHF. For the CDR3, the DNA is TGTGCCAGCAGCTTCAGTGGTCAGGCCCAGCATTTT. V gene TRBV7-2 combines with J gene TRBJ1-5; no clear D. The length of the CDR3 is 12 residues. In germline, CDR1 is SGHTA, CDR2 FQGNSA.

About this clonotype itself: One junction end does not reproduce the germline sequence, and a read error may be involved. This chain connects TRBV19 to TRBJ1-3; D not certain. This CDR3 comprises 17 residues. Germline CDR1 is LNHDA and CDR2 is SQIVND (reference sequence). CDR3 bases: TGTGCCAGTAGCATAGAGGGAAACCTTTTCTCTGGAAACACCATATATTTT. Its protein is CASSIEGNLFSGNTIYF.